This T cell receptor (beta chain) stems from a study of post-analysis software for immune sequencing data. Overall study: Courses of disease covered relapsing-remitting, secondary progressive and progressive-relapsing multiple sclerosis. Study-level findings and limits: Controls' normalized Chao1 diversity significantly exceeded that of multiple sclerosis patients. Controls showed lower frequencies than patients for a handful of TRBV segments, and TRBV5-6, TRBV5-1 and TRBV20-1 were among these.

The CDR3 runs to 14 residues. J was trimmed by 10 bases and V by 0 bases; bases with no gene match: 4. Germline V gene sequence: CDR1 SGHRS, CDR2 YFSETQ. To note about this clonotype: The target antigen is unknown.

cDNA libraries of TCR beta carried unique molecular identifiers. TCRdb re-called the PCR reads through MiXCR, storing one row per CDR3 protein. The table has more than 450,000 distinct CDR3 sequences, approximately 34% seen once. The TCR originated in a girl aged 2-17 years with multiple sclerosis. The sequenced sample was blood. This chain uses TRBV5-1 with TRBJ1-6; 7 bases agree with TRBD1. CDR3 in amino acids: CASSLVQGESPLHF. The DNA for the CDR3 is TGCGCCAGCAGCTTGGTGCAGGGGGAATCACCCCTCCACTTT.